The T cell receptor beta chain under discussion was sequenced for a study of blood T cell repertoires in COVID-19. There are a few counts of this clone. Other DNA sequences within the sample encode an identical CDR3. Per the original data handling: How many nucleated cells were present was estimated from reference gene primer amplification. TCRdb's table, derived via immunoSEQ multiplex PCR, lists solely in-frame clones and lacks some. D and trimming were read from the DNA, whereas the V and J calls and clone size are those reported in that table. The data contain roughly 150,000 clones, roughly nine tenths of them singletons. The CDR3 totals 13 residues. With 1 base removed from V and 2 bases from J, the gap between germline ends came to 5 bases.

The sequenced sample consisted of peripheral blood. The origin of this receptor is an older woman with acute or convalescent COVID-19. This chain joins TRBV12-3 or TRBV12-4 and TRBJ1-2, with a possible D match to TRBD1 (5 bases). DNA of the CDR3: TGTGCCAGCAGTTTAGGACAGAACTATGGCTACACCTTC. Its protein is CASSLGQNYGYTF.